This is a list of T cell receptor beta chains from one sample in a study of OX40 agonist ivuxolimab in advanced cancers. Sequencing was performed with immunoSEQ multiplex PCR; in TCRdb, only in-frame clones are kept and a portion is missing. Among around 100,000 clones, more than 85% were seen once, and the ten largest hold approximately 0.54%. The sequencing here drew on CD4+ or CD8+ T cells sorted from blood, taken in a trial of the OX40 agonist ivuxolimab. The source is an adult with an advanced solid tumor such as melanoma, head and neck, liver or kidney cancer. CDR3s include the opening cysteine and the closing phenylalanine or tryptophan. The D gene is left open where the match is weak. Part of the rows lack a size; the others show once, few, many or a class for expanded clones.

abundance	v_gene	j_gene	d_gene	CDR3aa	CDR3nt
.	TRBV11-3	TRBJ2-7	TRBD2	CASSYPSSGASSYEQYF	TGTGCCAGCAGCTACCCCTCCAGCGGGGCTAGCTCCTACGAGCAGTACTTC
.	TRBV12-5	TRBJ2-3	.	CASGLGDTQYF	TGTGCTAGTGGTTTGGGAGATACGCAGTATTTT
few	TRBV16	TRBJ1-5	TRBD1	CASSQLGQLLNQPQHF	TGTGCCAGCAGCCAATTGGGACAGTTACTCAATCAGCCCCAGCATTTT
.	TRBV5-1	TRBJ2-7	.	CASSWSTGLTSYEQYF	TGCGCCAGCAGCTGGTCCACAGGGCTTACGTCCTACGAGCAGTACTTC
.	TRBV19	TRBJ2-5	.	CASSIAGVSQETQYF	TGTGCCAGTAGTATTGCAGGGGTAAGCCAAGAGACCCAGTACTTC
.	TRBV28	TRBJ1-5	.	CASSFRGAPINQPQHF	TGTGCCAGCAGTTTTCGGGGGGCGCCTATCAATCAGCCCCAGCATTTT
.	TRBV28	TRBJ2-7	.	CASSLGGSYEQYF	TGTGCCAGCAGTTTAGGGGGGTCCTACGAGCAGTACTTC
.	TRBV6-5	TRBJ2-3	.	CASSYSRGADTQYF	TGTGCCAGCAGTTACTCGAGGGGGGCTGATACGCAGTATTTT
.	TRBV28	TRBJ2-7	TRBD1	CASISQGQNYEQYF	TGTGCCAGCATTTCCCAGGGACAGAACTACGAGCAGTACTTC
.	TRBV7-8	TRBJ2-1	TRBD1	CASSLGQGWNEQFF	TGTGCCAGCAGCTTAGGACAGGGTTGGAATGAGCAGTTCTTC
.	TRBV18	TRBJ2-5	.	CASSPARGTQETQYF	TGTGCCAGCTCACCAGCCCGGGGGACCCAAGAGACCCAGTACTTC
.	TRBV5-6	TRBJ1-2	.	CASSLDRGINYGYTF	TGTGCCAGCAGCTTGGACAGAGGAATTAACTATGGCTACACCTTC
once	TRBV11-3	TRBJ2-1	.	CASSLDPYNEQFF	TGTGCCAGCAGCTTAGATCCGTACAATGAGCAGTTCTTC
.	TRBV6-5	TRBJ2-7	TRBD2	CASSSRSSGTYEQYF	TGTGCCAGCAGTTCACGCTCTAGCGGGACTTACGAGCAGTACTTC
.	TRBV18	TRBJ2-3	TRBD2	CASSPPRLAGGADTQYF	TGTGCCAGCTCACCACCACGTCTAGCGGGAGGTGCAGATACGCAGTATTTT
.	TRBV29-1	TRBJ2-5	TRBD1	CSVDRGIETQYF	TGCAGCGTAGACAGGGGAATAGAGACCCAGTACTTC
once	TRBV4-2	TRBJ1-2	.	CASSQDRGDVRYGYTF	TGTGCCAGCAGCCAAGATAGGGGAGACGTTCGGTATGGCTACACCTTC
.	TRBV7-3	TRBJ2-3	.	CASSFGSGTDTQYF	TGTGCCAGCAGCTTCGGGAGTGGCACAGATACGCAGTATTTT
.	TRBV9	TRBJ2-7	.	CASSVVNRDHSYEQYF	TGTGCCAGCAGCGTCGTTAACCGGGACCACTCCTACGAGCAGTACTTC
.	TRBV19	TRBJ2-7	.	CASKWQGSSVYEQYF	TGTGCCAGTAAATGGCAGGGGTCGTCCGTGTACGAGCAGTACTTC
.	TRBV5-1	TRBJ1-1	TRBD1	CASSRGGTGMGTEAFF	TGCGCCAGCAGCAGGGGAGGGACAGGGATGGGGACTGAAGCTTTCTTT
once	TRBV19	TRBJ2-1	TRBD2	CASSLLAGGYSYNEQFF	TGTGCCAGCAGCCTTTTAGCGGGAGGTTACTCCTACAATGAGCAGTTCTTC
.	TRBV7-7	TRBJ2-5	TRBD1	CASSTTGQETQYF	TGTGCTAGCAGCACGACAGGGCAAGAGACCCAGTACTTC
.	TRBV7-9	TRBJ2-7	TRBD2	CASSLDRGRVGEQYF	TGTGCCAGCAGCTTAGATCGCGGGAGGGTAGGCGAGCAGTACTTC
few	TRBV5-4	TRBJ2-3	.	CASSKQGATDTQYF	TGTGCCAGCAGCAAGCAGGGAGCGACAGATACGCAGTATTTT
.	TRBV27	TRBJ1-5	.	CAPGPGPCGYSNQPQHF	TGTGCCCCCGGCCCGGGGCCGTGCGGATATAGCAATCAGCCCCAGCATTTT
.	TRBV2	TRBJ2-7	TRBD2	CASSLGLAGGTSAYEQYF	TGTGCCAGCAGTTTGGGACTAGCGGGAGGAACTTCTGCCTACGAGCAGTACTTC
.	TRBV11-3	TRBJ2-3	.	CASSLAASSDTQYF	TGTGCCAGCAGCTTAGCGGCTAGTTCAGATACGCAGTATTTT
once	TRBV5-1	TRBJ2-6	.	CASKGTLSGANVLTF	TGCGCCAGCAAGGGGACCCTATCTGGGGCCAACGTCCTGACTTTC
.	TRBV28	TRBJ2-5	.	CASTLGTTSGETQYF	TGTGCCAGCACCCTTGGAACAACCAGCGGGGAGACCCAGTACTTC
.	TRBV4-2	TRBJ1-5	.	CASSRSNQPQHF	TGTGCCAGCAGCAGGAGCAATCAGCCCCAGCATTTT
.	TRBV5-1	TRBJ1-2	.	CASSLAWGSILGYTF	TGCGCCAGCAGCTTGGCCTGGGGCTCGATTCTGGGCTACACCTTC
.	TRBV18	TRBJ2-3	.	CASSPRSGSTDTQYF	TGTGCCAGCTCACCCCGTAGCGGAAGCACAGATACGCAGTATTTT
.	TRBV7-8	TRBJ2-2	.	CASSPRRLNPNTGELFF	TGTGCCAGCAGCCCCCGCCGACTCAACCCGAACACCGGGGAGCTGTTTTTT
.	TRBV4-2	TRBJ2-7	TRBD1	CASSHSDRGSEQYF	TGTGCCAGCAGCCATTCTGACAGGGGTAGCGAGCAGTACTTC
.	TRBV7-2	TRBJ2-1	TRBD2	CASSPRTSGHSYNEQFF	TGTGCCAGCAGCCCTAGGACTAGCGGTCACTCCTACAATGAGCAGTTCTTC
.	TRBV5-4	TRBJ2-5	TRBD2	CASSSSRGGPMETQYF	TGTGCCAGCAGCTCATCGCGGGGAGGGCCTATGGAGACCCAGTACTTC
.	TRBV30	TRBJ2-5	TRBD2	CAWRAGLAGGPRETQYF	TGTGCCTGGAGGGCCGGACTAGCGGGAGGCCCACGAGAGACCCAGTACTTC
.	TRBV28	TRBJ2-5	.	CASRFAGSTETQYF	TGTGCCAGCAGATTCGCGGGATCCACGGAGACCCAGTACTTC
.	TRBV9	TRBJ2-3	TRBD2	CASSAGRDYPPDTQYF	TGTGCCAGCAGCGCAGGCCGGGACTATCCACCAGATACGCAGTATTTT